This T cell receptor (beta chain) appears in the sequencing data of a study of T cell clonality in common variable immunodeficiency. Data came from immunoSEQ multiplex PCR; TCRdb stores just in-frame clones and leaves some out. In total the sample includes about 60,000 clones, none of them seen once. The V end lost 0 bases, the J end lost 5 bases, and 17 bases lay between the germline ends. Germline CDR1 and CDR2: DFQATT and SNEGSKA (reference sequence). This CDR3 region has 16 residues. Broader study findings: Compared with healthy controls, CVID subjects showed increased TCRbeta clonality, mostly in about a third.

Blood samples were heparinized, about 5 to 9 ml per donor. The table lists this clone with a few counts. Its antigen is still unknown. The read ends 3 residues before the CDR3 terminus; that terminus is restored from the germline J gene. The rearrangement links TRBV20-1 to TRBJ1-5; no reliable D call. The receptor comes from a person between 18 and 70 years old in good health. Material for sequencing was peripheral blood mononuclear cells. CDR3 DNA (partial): TGCAGTGCTAGAGATAGGGCAGGCCGAGGCTATCAGCCC. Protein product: CSARDRAGRGYQP. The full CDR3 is CSARDRAGRGYQPQHF.